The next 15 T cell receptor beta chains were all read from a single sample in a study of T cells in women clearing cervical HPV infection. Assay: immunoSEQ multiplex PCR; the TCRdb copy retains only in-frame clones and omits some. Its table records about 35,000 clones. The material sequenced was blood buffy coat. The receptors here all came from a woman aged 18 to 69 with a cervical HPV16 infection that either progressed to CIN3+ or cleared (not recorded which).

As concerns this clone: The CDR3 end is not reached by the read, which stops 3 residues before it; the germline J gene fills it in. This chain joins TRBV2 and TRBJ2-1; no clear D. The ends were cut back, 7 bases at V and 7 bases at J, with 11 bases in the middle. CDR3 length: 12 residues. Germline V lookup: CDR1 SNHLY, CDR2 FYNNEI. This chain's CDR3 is CASTSSVNEQFF. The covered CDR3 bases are TGTGCCAGCACCAGTTCCGTGAATGAG. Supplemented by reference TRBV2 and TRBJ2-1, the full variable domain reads EPEVTQTPSHQVTQMGQEVILRCVPISNHLYFYWYRQILGQKVEFLVSFYNNEISEKSEIFDDQFSVERPDGSNFTLKIRSTKLEDSAMYFCASTSSVNEQFFGPGTRLTVL.

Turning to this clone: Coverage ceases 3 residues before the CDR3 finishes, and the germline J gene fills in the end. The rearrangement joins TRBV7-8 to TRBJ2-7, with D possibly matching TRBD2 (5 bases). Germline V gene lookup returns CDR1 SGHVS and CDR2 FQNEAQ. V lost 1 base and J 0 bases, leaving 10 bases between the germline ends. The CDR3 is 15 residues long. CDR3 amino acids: CASSLVLDYSYEQYF. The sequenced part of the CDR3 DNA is TGTGCCAGCAGCTTAGTGCTTGACTACTCCTACGAG.

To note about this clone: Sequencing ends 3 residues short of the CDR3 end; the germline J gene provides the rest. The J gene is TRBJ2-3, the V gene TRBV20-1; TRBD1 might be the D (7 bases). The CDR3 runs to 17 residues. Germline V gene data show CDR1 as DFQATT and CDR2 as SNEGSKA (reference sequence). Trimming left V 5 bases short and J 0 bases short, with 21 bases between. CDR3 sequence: CSAPRGIGTVSTDTQYF. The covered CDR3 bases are TGCAGTGCTCCCCGGGGGATCGGGACAGTCAGCACAGATACG.

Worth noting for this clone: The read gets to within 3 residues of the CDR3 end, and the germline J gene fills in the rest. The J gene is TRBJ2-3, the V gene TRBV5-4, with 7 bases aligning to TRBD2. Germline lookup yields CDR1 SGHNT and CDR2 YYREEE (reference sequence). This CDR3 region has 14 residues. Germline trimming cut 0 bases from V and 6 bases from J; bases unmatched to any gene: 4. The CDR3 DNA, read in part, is TGTGCCAGCAGCTTGGGCGGGGGAGGGGATACG. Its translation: CASSLGGGGDT. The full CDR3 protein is CASSLGGGGDTQYF.

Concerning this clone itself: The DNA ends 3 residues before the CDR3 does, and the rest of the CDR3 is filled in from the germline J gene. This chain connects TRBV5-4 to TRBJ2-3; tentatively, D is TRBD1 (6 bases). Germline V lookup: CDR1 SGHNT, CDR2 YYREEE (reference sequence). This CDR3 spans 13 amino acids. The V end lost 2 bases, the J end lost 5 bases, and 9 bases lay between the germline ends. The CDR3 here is CASSLQGVDTQYF. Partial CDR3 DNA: TGTGCCAGCAGCTTACAGGGAGTAGATACG. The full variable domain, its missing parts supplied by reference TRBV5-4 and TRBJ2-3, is ETGVTQSPTHLIKTRGQQVTLRCSSQSGHNTVSWYQQALGQGPQFIFQYYREEENGRGNFPPRFSGLQFPNYSSELNVNALELDDSALYLCASSLQGVDTQYFGPGTRLTVL.

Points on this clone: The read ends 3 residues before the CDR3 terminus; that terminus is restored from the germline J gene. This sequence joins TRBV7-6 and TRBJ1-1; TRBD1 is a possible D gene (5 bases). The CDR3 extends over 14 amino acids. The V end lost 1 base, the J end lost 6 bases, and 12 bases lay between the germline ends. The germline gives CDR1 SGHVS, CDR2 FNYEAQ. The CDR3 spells CASSLVQGEAEAFF. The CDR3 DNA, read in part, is TGTGCCAGCAGCTTAGTGCAGGGAGAGGCTGAA.

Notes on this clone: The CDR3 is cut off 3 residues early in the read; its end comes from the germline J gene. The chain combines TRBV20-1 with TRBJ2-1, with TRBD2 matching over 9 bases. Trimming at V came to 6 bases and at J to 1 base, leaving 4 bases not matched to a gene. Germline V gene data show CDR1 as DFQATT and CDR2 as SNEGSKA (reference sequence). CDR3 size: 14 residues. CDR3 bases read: TGCAGTGCCACTAGCGGGCCTTCCTACAATGAG. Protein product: CSATSGPSYNE. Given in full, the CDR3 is CSATSGPSYNEQFF.

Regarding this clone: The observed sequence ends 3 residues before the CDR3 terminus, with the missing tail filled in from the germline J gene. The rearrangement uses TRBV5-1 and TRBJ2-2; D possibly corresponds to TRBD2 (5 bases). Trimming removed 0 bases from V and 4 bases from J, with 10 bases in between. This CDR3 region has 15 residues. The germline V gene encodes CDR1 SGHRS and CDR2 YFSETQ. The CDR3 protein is CASSLATRVTGELFF. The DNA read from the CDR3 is TGCGCCAGCAGCTTGGCAACTAGGGTCACCGGGGAG. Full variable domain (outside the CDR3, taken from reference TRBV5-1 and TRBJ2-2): KAGVTQTPRYLIKTRGQQVTLSCSPISGHRSVSWYQQTPGQGLQFLFEYFSETQRNKGNFPGRFSGRQFSNSRSEMNVSTLELGDSALYLCASSLATRVTGELFFGEGSRLTVL.

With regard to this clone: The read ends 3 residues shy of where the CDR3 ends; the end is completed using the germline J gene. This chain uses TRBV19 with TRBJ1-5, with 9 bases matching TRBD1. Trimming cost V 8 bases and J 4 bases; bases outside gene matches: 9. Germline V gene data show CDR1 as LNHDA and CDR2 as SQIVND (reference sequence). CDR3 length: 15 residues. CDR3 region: CASDRRDRVNQPQHF. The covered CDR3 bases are TGTGCCAGTGATCGGCGGGACAGGGTGAATCAGCCC.

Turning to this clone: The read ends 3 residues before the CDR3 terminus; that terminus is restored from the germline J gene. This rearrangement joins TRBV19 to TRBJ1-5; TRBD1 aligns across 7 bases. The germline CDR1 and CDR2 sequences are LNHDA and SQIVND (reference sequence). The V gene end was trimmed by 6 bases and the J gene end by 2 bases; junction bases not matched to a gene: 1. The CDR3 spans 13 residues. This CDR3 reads CASSGTGNQPQHF. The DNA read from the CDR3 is TGTGCCAGTAGCGGGACAGGCAATCAGCCC.

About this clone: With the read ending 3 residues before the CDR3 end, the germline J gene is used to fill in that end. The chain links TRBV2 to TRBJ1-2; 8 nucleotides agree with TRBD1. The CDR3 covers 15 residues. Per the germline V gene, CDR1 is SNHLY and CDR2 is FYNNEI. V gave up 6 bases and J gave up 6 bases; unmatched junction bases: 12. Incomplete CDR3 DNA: TGTGCCAGCAGCCCATCCGGAGACAGGGGAGATGGC. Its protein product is CASSPSGDRGDG. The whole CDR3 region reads CASSPSGDRGDGYTF.

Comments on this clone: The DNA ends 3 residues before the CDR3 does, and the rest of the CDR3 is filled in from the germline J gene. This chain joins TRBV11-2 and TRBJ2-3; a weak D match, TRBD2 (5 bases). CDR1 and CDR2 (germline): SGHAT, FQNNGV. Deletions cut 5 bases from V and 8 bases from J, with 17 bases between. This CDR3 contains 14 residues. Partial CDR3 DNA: TGTGCCAGCAGCATGACGGACTTTATCAGTACG. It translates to CASSMTDFIST. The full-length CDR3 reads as CASSMTDFISTQYF.

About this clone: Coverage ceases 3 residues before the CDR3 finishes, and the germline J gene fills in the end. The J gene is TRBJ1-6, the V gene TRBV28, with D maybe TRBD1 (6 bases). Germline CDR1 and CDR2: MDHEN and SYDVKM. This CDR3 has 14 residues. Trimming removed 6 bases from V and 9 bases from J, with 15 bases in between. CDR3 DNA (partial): TGTGCCAGCAGGCAGGACAGAAGAGGTTCACCC. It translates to CASRQDRRGSP. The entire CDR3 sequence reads CASRQDRRGSPLHF.

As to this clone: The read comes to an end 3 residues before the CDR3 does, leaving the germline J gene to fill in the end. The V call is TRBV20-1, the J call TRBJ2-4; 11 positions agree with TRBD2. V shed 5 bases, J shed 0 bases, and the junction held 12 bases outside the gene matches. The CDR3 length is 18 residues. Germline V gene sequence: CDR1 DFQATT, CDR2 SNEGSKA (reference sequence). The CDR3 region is CSARTGLAEPLAKNIQYF. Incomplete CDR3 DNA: TGCAGTGCTCGTACGGGACTAGCGGAACCTCTAGCCAAAAACATT.

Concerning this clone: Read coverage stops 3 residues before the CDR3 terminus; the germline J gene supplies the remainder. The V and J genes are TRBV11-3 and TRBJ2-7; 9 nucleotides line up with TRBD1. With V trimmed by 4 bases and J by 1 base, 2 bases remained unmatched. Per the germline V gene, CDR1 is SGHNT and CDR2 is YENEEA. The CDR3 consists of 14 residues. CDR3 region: CASSSGTGSYEQYF. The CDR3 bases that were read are TGTGCCAGCAGCTCCGGGACAGGGTCCTACGAG.